The 26 T cell receptor beta chains in this list originate from one sample, sequenced in a study of pediatric ulcerative colitis. The protocol was immunoSEQ multiplex PCR, while the TCRdb copy is restricted to in-frame clones and leaves out a portion. This table holds roughly 60,000 clones, more than 75% found once. Sequenced input: blood. These receptors were collected from a boy younger than 18 who was a control in a study of pediatric ulcerative colitis.

V is TRBV7-9 and J is TRBJ2-7; D is perhaps TRBD1 or TRBD2 (5 bases each). CDR3 size: 15 residues. Trimming removed 5 bases from V and 1 base from J, with 15 bases in between. Germline V gene sequence: CDR1 SEHNR, CDR2 FQNEAQ (reference sequence). The CDR3 spells CASSGPGTESYEQYF. The CDR3 nucleotides read TGTGCCAGCAGCGGCCCCGGGACGGAATCCTACGAGCAGTACTTC.

The V gene is TRBV27, the J gene TRBJ2-1; 9 nucleotides agree with TRBD1. With 2 bases clipped from V and 10 bases from J, the junction kept 6 bases outside the gene matches. This CDR3 contains 14 residues. Germline V gives CDR1 MNHEY, CDR2 SMNVEV (reference sequence). The CDR3 sequence: CASSLGTGSEEQFF. Here the CDR3 DNA reads TGTGCCAGCAGTTTAGGGACAGGGTCCGAAGAGCAGTTCTTC.

The chain is built from TRBV4-1 and TRBJ1-2; possibly TRBD1 for D (5 bases). CDR1 MGHRA and CDR2 YSYEKL come from the germline V gene. CDR3 length: 20 residues. V lost 0 bases and J lost 0, with 23 bases in between. CDR3: CASSQDRSGTRTNSNYGYTF. As DNA, the CDR3 is TGCGCCAGCAGCCAAGACCGATCCGGGACTCGGACAAATTCTAACTATGGCTACACCTTC.

V usage is TRBV7-2 and J usage is TRBJ1-6; D not resolved. CDR1 and CDR2 (germline): SGHTA, FQGNSA. The CDR3 contains 12 residues. Trimming took off 2 bases at V and 10 bases at J, with 6 bases between the two ends. The CDR3 loop is CASSLSLSPLHF. Here the CDR3 DNA reads TGTGCCAGCAGCTTAAGTTTATCACCCCTCCACTTT.

This sequence joins TRBV7-9 and TRBJ2-1; TRBD1 matches at 9 bases. The V gene's germline CDR1 is SEHNR and CDR2 FQNEAQ (reference sequence). The CDR3 spans 14 residues. Trimming cost V 5 bases and J 5 bases; bases outside gene matches: 4. The CDR3 is CASSPGTGHNEQFF. CDR3 coding DNA: TGTGCCAGCAGCCCCGGGACAGGGCACAATGAGCAGTTCTTC.

The chain is built from TRBV5-4 and TRBJ2-1, with D tentatively TRBD2 (6 bases). V gave up 2 bases and J gave up 6 bases, with 12 bases separating them. This CDR3 comprises 14 residues. From germline, CDR1 is SGHNT and CDR2 YYREEE (reference sequence). The CDR3 DNA reads TGTGCCAGCAGCTTTGCTAGCGCAGGCAATGAGCAGTTCTTC. Its translation: CASSFASAGNEQFF.

The chain joins TRBV2 to TRBJ2-1; the match to TRBD2 covers 12 bases. Trimming cost V 2 bases and J 4 bases; bases outside gene matches: 6. The CDR3 runs 17 residues. Germline lookup yields CDR1 SNHLY and CDR2 FYNNEI. The CDR3 sequence: CASSEMTSGGEYNEQFF. The CDR3 coding sequence is TGTGCCAGCAGTGAAATGACTAGCGGGGGAGAATACAATGAGCAGTTCTTC.

The chain combines TRBV28 with TRBJ1-6; D may be TRBD1 (5 bases). The CDR3 contains 15 residues. Germline V gene sequence: CDR1 MDHEN, CDR2 SYDVKM. V gave up 3 bases and J gave up 9 bases, with 15 bases separating them. The CDR3 spells CASSLGGGLASPLHF. In nucleotides, the CDR3 is TGTGCCAGCAGTTTGGGCGGGGGTTTGGCTTCACCCCTCCACTTT. Supplemented by reference TRBV28 and TRBJ1-6, the full variable domain reads DVKVTQSSRYLVKRTGEKVFLECVQDMDHENMFWYRQDPGLGLRLIYFSYDVKMKEKGDIPEGYSVSREKKERFSLILESASTNQTSMYLCASSLGGGLASPLHFGNGTRLTVT.

J is TRBJ1-6 and V is TRBV30, with D hard to call. The V gene lost 4 bases and the J gene lost 7 bases, with 11 bases spanning the gap. The CDR3 is 13 residues long. Germline V gene data show CDR1 as GTSNPN and CDR2 as SVGIG (reference sequence). CDR3 nucleotide sequence: TGTGCCTGGACCACCGGGCAAAATTCACCCCTCCACTTT. Its protein is CAWTTGQNSPLHF.

This rearrangement joins TRBV2 to TRBJ2-3; maybe TRBD2 (6 bases). This CDR3 has 17 residues. The V gene's germline CDR1 is SNHLY and CDR2 FYNNEI. With 7 bases removed from V and 0 bases from J, the gap between germline ends came to 20 bases. CDR3 region: CASIKAPPGTSTDTQYF. The DNA of the CDR3 is TGTGCCAGCATAAAGGCACCCCCGGGGACTAGCACAGATACGCAGTATTTT.

This clone was recorded a few times. V is TRBV2 and J is TRBJ1-5; 8 bases align to TRBD1. Germline V lookup: CDR1 SNHLY, CDR2 FYNNEI. The CDR3 length is 16 residues. V shed 7 bases, J shed 0 bases, and the junction held 8 bases outside the gene matches. The CDR3 coding sequence is TGTGCCAGCATGGGACAGGCTATTAATAGCAATCAGCCCCAGCATTTT. The encoded protein is CASMGQAINSNQPQHF.

The chain combines TRBV5-4 with TRBJ1-2; D remains ambiguous. CDR3 length equals 14 residues. The germline gives CDR1 SGHNT, CDR2 YYREEE (reference sequence). V dropped 2 bases and J dropped 3 bases, with 11 bases sitting between them. CDR3 amino acids: CASSFSPTDYGYTF. The CDR3 bases are TGTGCCAGCAGCTTTTCGCCAACCGACTATGGCTACACCTTC.

V is TRBV10-3 and J is TRBJ1-1; 9 nucleotides match TRBD1. The trim removed 3 bases at V and 7 bases at J, leaving 6 bases unmatched. CDR1 and CDR2 from the germline V gene are ENHRY and SYGVKD. The CDR3 extends over 14 amino acids. The CDR3 loop is CAISDPTGGDEAFF. The DNA for the CDR3 is TGTGCCATCAGTGATCCGACAGGGGGAGATGAAGCTTTCTTT.

This chain uses TRBV5-1 with TRBJ2-5, with TRBD2 as a possible D gene (5 bases). V lost 0 bases, J lost 2 bases, and 5 bases lay in between. This CDR3 has 13 residues. Germline CDR1 SGHRS, CDR2 YFSETQ. CDR3 sequence reads: CASSLGLQETQYF. The CDR3, as DNA: TGCGCCAGCAGCTTGGGACTACAAGAGACCCAGTACTTC. Full variable domain (remainder filled in from reference TRBV5-1 and TRBJ2-5): KAGVTQTPRYLIKTRGQQVTLSCSPISGHRSVSWYQQTPGQGLQFLFEYFSETQRNKGNFPGRFSGRQFSNSRSEMNVSTLELGDSALYLCASSLGLQETQYFGPGTRLLVL.

The V call is TRBV28, the J call TRBJ1-1, with D hard to call. The germline CDR1 and CDR2 sequences are MDHEN and SYDVKM. V shed 4 bases and J shed 4 bases, with 16 bases lying between them. This CDR3 is built from 15 residues. The CDR3 nucleotides are TGTGCCAGCAGTTCCGGCGAGGGATGGGGCACTGAAGCTTTCTTT. This sequence encodes CASSSGEGWGTEAFF. The full variable domain, completed using reference TRBV28 and TRBJ1-1, is DVKVTQSSRYLVKRTGEKVFLECVQDMDHENMFWYRQDPGLGLRLIYFSYDVKMKEKGDIPEGYSVSREKKERFSLILESASTNQTSMYLCASSSGEGWGTEAFFGQGTRLTVV.

The chain combines TRBV2 with TRBJ1-4, with D perhaps matching TRBD1 (6 bases). The CDR3 loop spans 17 amino acids. Germline CDR1 and CDR2: SNHLY and FYNNEI. Trimming took 5 bases from V and 2 from J, leaving 18 bases between them. The CDR3 region is CASSRQRGQATNEKLFF. In DNA form, the CDR3 reads TGTGCCAGCAGTCGGCAAAGGGGACAAGCTACTAATGAAAAACTGTTTTTT.

This clone was counted a few times. The rearrangement uses TRBV2 and TRBJ2-7, with D perhaps matching TRBD1 (6 bases). The V gene lost 2 bases and the J gene lost 3 bases, with 11 bases spanning the gap. CDR1 and CDR2 from the germline V gene are SNHLY and FYNNEI. The CDR3 extends over 14 amino acids. CDR3: CASSEPQGSYEQYF. The CDR3 bases are TGTGCCAGCAGTGAACCGCAGGGGAGCTACGAGCAGTACTTC.

The chain carries TRBV7-2 and TRBJ2-3, with D perhaps matching TRBD2 (5 bases). The CDR3 extends over 15 amino acids. Germline V lookup: CDR1 SGHTA, CDR2 FQGNSA. V was cut by 8 bases and J by 2 bases, with 17 bases left in between. The CDR3 DNA reads TGTGCCAGCGAGGCTTCCGGGGTTGACACAGATACGCAGTATTTT. Amino acids: CASEASGVDTDTQYF.

The J gene is TRBJ1-4, the V gene TRBV11-2; D not resolved. Germline CDR1 reads SGHAT; CDR2 reads FQNNGV. The CDR3 has 13 amino acids. With 1 base removed from V and 5 bases from J, the gap between germline ends came to 5 bases. CDR3 in amino acids: CASSLAHNEKLFF. The CDR3 nucleotides are TGTGCCAGCAGCTTAGCCCACAATGAAAAACTGTTTTTT.

The CDR3 protein is CASRALGTQAYEQYF. The CDR3 nucleotides read TGTGCCAGCAGAGCCCTCGGGACACAGGCCTACGAGCAGTACTTC. The chain carries TRBV6-1 and TRBJ2-7; possibly TRBD1 for D (6 bases). V dropped 6 bases and J dropped 2 bases, with 17 bases sitting between them. The CDR3 extends over 15 amino acids. CDR1 is MNHNS, CDR2 SASEGT, per germline.

This chain connects TRBV6-6 to TRBJ2-7; D may be TRBD2 (5 bases). The V gene lost 6 bases and the J gene lost 0 bases, with 15 bases spanning the gap. The CDR3 covers 15 residues. Looked up from germline, CDR1 is MNHNY and CDR2 is SVGAGI (reference sequence). The CDR3 loop reads CASSYEGSSSYEQYF. CDR3 DNA sequence: TGTGCCAGCAGCTACGAAGGGAGTTCCTCCTACGAGCAGTACTTC.

The V and J genes are TRBV6-6 and TRBJ2-1; perhaps TRBD1 as D (6 bases). Looked up from germline, CDR1 is MNHNY and CDR2 is SVGAGI (reference sequence). The V end lost 0 bases, the J end lost 0 bases, and 9 bases lay between the germline ends. This CDR3 spans 16 amino acids. The CDR3 loop is CASSYSTQGSYNEQFF. Written as DNA, the CDR3 is TGTGCCAGCAGTTACTCGACACAGGGCTCCTACAATGAGCAGTTCTTC.

The chain recombines TRBV2 with TRBJ2-7; D tentatively fits TRBD1 or TRBD2 (5 bases each). V was clipped by 5 bases and J by 0 bases, with 20 bases between them. Germline CDR1 SNHLY, CDR2 FYNNEI. This CDR3 contains 17 residues. The CDR3, as DNA: TGTGCCAGCAGTCTTTCCCGGGACGGTGAGAGCTCCTACGAGCAGTACTTC. Translated: CASSLSRDGESSYEQYF. Drawing the rest from reference TRBV2 and TRBJ2-7, the complete variable domain is EPEVTQTPSHQVTQMGQEVILRCVPISNHLYFYWYRQILGQKVEFLVSFYNNEISEKSEIFDDQFSVERPDGSNFTLKIRSTKLEDSAMYFCASSLSRDGESSYEQYFGPGTRLTVT.

The CDR3, as DNA: TGTGCCAGCAGTTACTTTAGCCCTTTGAACACTGAAGCTTTCTTT. This codes for CASSYFSPLNTEAFF. The genes are TRBV6-5 and TRBJ1-1; D ambiguous. The CDR3 spans 15 residues. Trimming removed 1 base from V and 0 bases from J, with 9 bases in between. Germline lookup yields CDR1 MNHEY and CDR2 SVGAGI.

In nucleotides, the CDR3 is TGTGCCAGCAGTTACGGGGGGGGTGAACCCTACGAGCAGTACTTC. This sequence encodes CASSYGGGEPYEQYF. V is TRBV6-5 and J is TRBJ2-7; 7 bases fit TRBD2. There are 15 residues in the CDR3. The germline CDR1 and CDR2 sequences are MNHEY and SVGAGI. The trim removed 2 bases at V and 2 bases at J, leaving 6 bases unmatched.

CDR3 in DNA: TGTGCCAGCAGTGACTCGGGCCTCGACTACGAGCAGTACTTC. It codes for CASSDSGLDYEQYF. The chain recombines TRBV6-4 with TRBJ2-7; no clear D. V shed 0 bases and J shed 3 bases, with 9 bases lying between them. CDR1 and CDR2 (germline): MRHNA, SNTAGT. The CDR3 is 14 residues long.